This T cell receptor beta chain was found in a study of blood T cells in healthy people across ages. Study as a whole: Template switching retrieved approximately one barcoded beta molecule for each two T cells.

V trimming: 1 base; J trimming: 5 bases; junction bases outside the gene matches: 11. The CDR3 sequence is 16 residues long. Looked up from germline, CDR1 is LGHDT and CDR2 is YNNKEL (reference sequence). This clonotype came up a few times. Its antigen remains unidentified. Combining a sample-barcoded 5' primer with a J-beta primer mix, a second PCR ran for about 6 to 11 cycles. TCRdb reanalysed the 5' RACE reads using MiXCR and keeps one entry per CDR3 protein. The profile shows roughly 1.6 million distinct CDR3 sequences, roughly 32% of them singletons. General study points: Both higher diversity and more naive CD4+ cells marked long-lived donors when set against aged donors.

The chain employs TRBV3-1 and TRBJ2-7; 7 positions agree with TRBD2. Sequenced material: blood. The receptor was derived from a woman between 25 and 40 years old in good health. The CDR3 sequence: CASSQGRTRMFHEQYF. CDR3 DNA: TGTGCCAGCAGCCAAGGAAGGACTAGAATGTTCCACGAGCAGTACTTC.